A single sample is the source of the 30 T cell receptor beta chains below, sequenced in a study of CD8+ T cells in alopecia areata. Extracted RNA was reverse transcribed into cDNA, the sequencing template. The repertoire was sequenced with immunoSEQ multiplex PCR; TCRdb's copy has only in-frame clones and lacks some. The sample has over 100,000 clones, roughly 55% seen once. The treatment: oral pan-JAK inhibitor, 5-10 mg twice daily. The input for sequencing was CD8+ T cells sorted from blood, taken at week 24, from a patient treated with tofacitinib. All receptors come from a human donor with alopecia areata.

The gene calls are TRBV13 and TRBJ2-1, with 7 bases fitting TRBD1. This CDR3 region has 15 residues. V was pared by 5 bases and J by 4 bases, with 8 bases of the junction left unmatched. Germline V gene data show CDR1 as PRHDT and CDR2 as FYEKMQ (reference sequence). CDR3 in amino acids: CASSPRQGSYNEQFF. Here the CDR3 DNA reads TGTGCCAGCAGCCCTCGACAGGGTTCGTACAATGAGCAGTTCTTC. Filled out from reference TRBV13 and TRBJ2-1, the complete variable domain reads AAGVIQSPRHLIKEKRETATLKCYPIPRHDTVYWYQQGPGQDPQFLISFYEKMQSDKGSIPDRFSAQQFSDYHSELNMSSLELGDSALYFCASSPRQGSYNEQFFGPGTRLTVL.

The chain recombines TRBV5-6 with TRBJ2-7; 7 bases map to TRBD2. Per germline, CDR1 SGHDT and CDR2 YYEEEE. The CDR3 has 12 residues. V lost 3 bases, J lost 5 bases, and 2 bases stayed unmatched. The CDR3, as DNA: TGTGCCAGCAGCTCGGGAGGAAACGAGCAGTACTTC. Translated: CASSSGGNEQYF.

The rearrangement uses TRBV20-1 and TRBJ2-1; no reliable D call. CDR3 length: 11 residues. In germline, CDR1 is DFQATT, CDR2 SNEGSKA (reference sequence). Trimming cost V 6 bases and J 7 bases, with 10 bases left between them. The CDR3 coding sequence is TGCAGTGCGTCAGACGGAAATGAGCAGTTCTTC. It translates to CSASDGNEQFF.

The CDR3 DNA reads as TGTGCCAGCAGCTCGTCCTTGACAGGGCACACCTACGAGCAGTACTTC. Protein sequence: CASSSSLTGHTYEQYF. The V call is TRBV11-1, the J call TRBJ2-7; 7 bases map to TRBD1. The germline gives CDR1 SGHAT, CDR2 FQDESV (reference sequence). The CDR3 extends over 16 amino acids. The J segment lost 2 bases and the V segment lost 4 bases, leaving 11 bases of the junction unmatched.

The chain employs TRBV30 and TRBJ1-1, with a weak D call TRBD1 (6 bases). V lost 0 bases and J 0 bases, leaving 14 bases between the germline ends. This CDR3 comprises 16 residues. Germline lookup yields CDR1 GTSNPN and CDR2 SVGIG (reference sequence). The CDR3 sequence: CAWSVMLAGVNTEAFF. The CDR3 nucleotides are TGTGCCTGGAGTGTAATGTTGGCAGGGGTGAACACTGAAGCTTTCTTT.

The chain recombines TRBV6-5 with TRBJ1-2, with D possibly TRBD1 on 6 matching bases. With 4 bases removed from V and 5 bases from J, the gap between germline ends came to 14 bases. CDR1 is MNHEY, CDR2 SVGAGI, per germline. The CDR3 totals 14 residues. The CDR3 is CASSSPGAGYGYTF. CDR3 nucleotide sequence: TGTGCCAGCAGTTCCCCGGGGGCGGGGTATGGCTACACCTTC.

The V and J genes are TRBV9 and TRBJ2-6; D gene unclear. This CDR3 is 15 amino acids long. Germline lookup yields CDR1 SGDLS and CDR2 YYNGEE. V lost 0 bases, J lost 0 bases, and 4 bases lay in between. CDR3 nucleotides: TGTGCCAGCAGCGTAGGCAACTCTGGGGCCAACGTCCTGACTTTC. Its protein product is CASSVGNSGANVLTF.

This sequence joins TRBV27 and TRBJ2-7; maybe TRBD2 (6 bases). There are 14 residues in the CDR3. Germline assignment: CDR1 MNHEY and CDR2 SMNVEV (reference sequence). V was shortened by 3 bases and J by 4 bases, with 13 bases between the two germline ends. The CDR3 protein is CASSFEDGGYEQYF. The CDR3 DNA reads TGTGCCAGCAGTTTTGAGGACGGGGGATACGAGCAGTACTTC.

CDR3 residues: CASRGDRQETQYF. CDR3 in DNA: TGTGCCAGCAGGGGTGACAGGCAAGAGACCCAGTACTTC. The chain has TRBV7-9 and TRBJ2-5; a weak D match, TRBD1 (6 bases). The germline V gene encodes CDR1 SEHNR and CDR2 FQNEAQ (reference sequence). The V end was cut by 6 bases, the J end by 2 bases, with 10 bases between. The CDR3 runs 13 residues.

The chain has TRBV5-5 and TRBJ2-4; D remains ambiguous. V lost 0 bases to trimming and J lost 0 bases, with 7 bases between them. The CDR3 spans 15 residues. CDR1 SGHKS and CDR2 YYEKEE come from the germline V gene (reference sequence). CDR3 in DNA: TGTGCCAGCAGCTTGGGTAGACTAGCCAAAAACATTCAGTACTTC. The encoded protein is CASSLGRLAKNIQYF.

The chain recombines TRBV9 with TRBJ1-1, with D maybe TRBD1 (6 bases). The germline gives CDR1 SGDLS, CDR2 YYNGEE. The CDR3 totals 16 residues. V lost 3 bases, J lost 2 bases, and 17 bases lay in between. For the CDR3, the DNA is TGTGCCAGCAGCGGGGGGACAAGCAAAACCAACACTGAAGCTTTCTTT. It yields the protein CASSGGTSKTNTEAFF.

This chain joins TRBV29-1 and TRBJ2-3; 9 bases are a match to TRBD2. This CDR3 has 15 residues. CDR1 and CDR2 (germline): SQVTM, ANQGSEA. J was trimmed by 1 base and V by 4 bases; bases with no gene match: 6. CDR3 sequence: CSVVWVAGGTDTQYF. The CDR3 nucleotides read TGCAGCGTTGTGTGGGTAGCGGGGGGCACAGATACGCAGTATTTT.

The chain couples TRBV4-1 to TRBJ2-1; D not resolved. The CDR3 runs 12 residues. Germline values: CDR1 MGHRA, CDR2 YSYEKL. Deletions cut 4 bases from V and 0 bases from J, with 1 base between. This CDR3 reads CASSLSYNEQFF. The CDR3 DNA reads TGCGCCAGCAGCCTCTCCTACAATGAGCAGTTCTTC.

V is TRBV10-3 and J is TRBJ1-2, with no clear D. V dropped 6 bases and J dropped 4 bases, with 12 bases sitting between them. CDR1 is ENHRY and CDR2 is SYGVKD in the germline V gene. This CDR3 region has 13 residues. CDR3 in DNA: TGTGCCATCAGAACCCGGGCAACCTATGGCTACACCTTC. It is translated as CAIRTRATYGYTF.

The V gene is TRBV29-1, the J gene TRBJ2-5; TRBD1 matches 7 bases. Germline CDR1 is SQVTM and CDR2 is ANQGSEA. V shed 5 bases and J 5 bases; nucleotides not matched to a gene: 5. The CDR3 contains 12 residues. CDR3 protein: CSVITGDETQYF. In DNA, the CDR3 is TGCAGCGTTATCACAGGGGACGAGACCCAGTACTTC.

There are a few counts of this clone. The junction departs from the called germline gene at one end, perhaps through a read error. This chain uses TRBV29-1 with TRBJ2-3; a weak D match, TRBD2 (6 bases). Germline V gives CDR1 SQVTM, CDR2 ANQGSEA. The CDR3 contains 8 residues. The CDR3 region is CSVPPGDF. CDR3 coding DNA: TGCAGCGTCCCCCCGGGGGATTTT.

The V gene is TRBV4-1, the J gene TRBJ2-7; possible D gene TRBD2, 6 bases. The germline V gene encodes CDR1 MGHRA and CDR2 YSYEKL. The CDR3 covers 14 residues. Trimming took 3 bases from V and 3 from J, leaving 12 bases between them. CDR3 in DNA: TGCGCCAGCAGCCACAGGGTGGGAGGCTACGAGCAGTACTTC. Translating gives CASSHRVGGYEQYF.

The V call is TRBV29-1, the J call TRBJ1-2; TRBD1 is a possible D gene (6 bases). CDR3 length equals 13 residues. V lost 5 bases, J lost 1 base, and 11 bases lay in between. Per the germline V gene, CDR1 is SQVTM and CDR2 is ANQGSEA. CDR3: CSVIWTVNYGYTF. In nucleotides, the CDR3 is TGCAGCGTTATCTGGACAGTTAACTATGGCTACACCTTC.

The V and J genes are TRBV15 and TRBJ2-5; 7 nucleotides match TRBD1. CDR1 LNHNV and CDR2 YYDKDF come from the germline V gene (reference sequence). After removal of 3 bases from V and 2 bases from J, the junction contained 6 bases not matched to a gene. CDR3 length: 15 amino acids. The CDR3 DNA reads TGTGCCACCAGCAGGACACAGGGGACACAAGAGACCCAGTACTTC. It encodes CATSRTQGTQETQYF.

The chain employs TRBV2 and TRBJ2-7; D unresolved. V was shortened by 6 bases and J by 5 bases, with 5 bases between the two germline ends. There are 10 residues in the CDR3. In germline, CDR1 is SNHLY, CDR2 FYNNEI. CDR3 amino acids: CASRVHEQYF. In DNA, the CDR3 is TGTGCCAGCAGAGTCCACGAGCAGTACTTC.

The chain couples TRBV6-5 to TRBJ2-1; D remains unclear. Germline CDR1 is MNHEY and CDR2 is SVGAGI. This CDR3 contains 15 residues. V gave up 1 base and J gave up 0 bases, with 7 bases separating them. For the CDR3, the DNA is TGTGCCAGCAGTTACTACCTGAGCTCCTACAATGAGCAGTTCTTC. Encoded protein: CASSYYLSSYNEQFF.

The chain has TRBV19 and TRBJ1-1, with D possibly matching TRBD1 (6 bases). CDR1 and CDR2 from the germline V gene are LNHDA and SQIVND (reference sequence). V lost 6 bases, J lost 5 bases, and 13 bases lay in between. CDR3 length equals 13 residues. The CDR3 DNA reads TGTGCCAGTAGCGAACCAGGGGAAACTGAAGCTTTCTTT. Protein product: CASSEPGETEAFF.

In its sample, this clone was seen once. The CDR3, as DNA: TGTGCCAGCACTCCCCCAATGGGCGATGGCTACACCTTC. Protein product: CASTPPMGDGYTF. The chain links TRBV7-9 to TRBJ1-2; no clear D gene. Trimming took off 7 bases at V and 6 bases at J, with 15 bases between the two ends. CDR3 size: 13 residues. Germline CDR1 SEHNR, CDR2 FQNEAQ (reference sequence).

On this clone itself: A far larger clone differs by one base, so this is likely a read error. CDR3 residues: CASSESGGADTQYF. The CDR3 region has the DNA TGTGCCAGCAGTGAAAGCGGGGGGGCAGATACGCAGTATTTT. J is TRBJ2-3 and V is TRBV6-1; 10 nucleotides line up with TRBD2. Trimming cost V 2 bases and J 4 bases; bases outside gene matches: 0. The CDR3 runs to 14 residues. Germline V lookup: CDR1 MNHNS, CDR2 SASEGT.

This clone showed up just a few times. This sequence joins TRBV30 and TRBJ2-2; D is possibly TRBD1 or TRBD2 (5 bases each). Germline loops: CDR1 GTSNPN, CDR2 SVGIG (reference sequence). V gave up 0 bases and J gave up 5 bases, with 10 bases separating them. The CDR3 is made up of 14 amino acids. The CDR3 loop is CAWSVLGDTGELFF. CDR3 nucleotide sequence: TGTGCCTGGAGTGTACTAGGGGATACCGGGGAGCTGTTTTTT.

The chain recombines TRBV19 with TRBJ2-5, with TRBD1 matching 9 bases. CDR1 LNHDA and CDR2 SQIVND come from the germline V gene (reference sequence). This CDR3 spans 16 amino acids. After removal of 0 bases from V and 3 bases from J, the junction contained 5 bases not matched to a gene. The CDR3 here is CASSIDPRTGEETQYF. In DNA form, the CDR3 reads TGTGCCAGTAGTATAGATCCCCGGACAGGGGAAGAGACCCAGTACTTC.

This chain uses TRBV27 with TRBJ1-1; 8 bases align to TRBD1. J gave up 4 bases and V 3 bases, and 4 bases lay outside the gene matches. This CDR3 contains 14 residues. Germline CDR1 and CDR2: MNHEY and SMNVEV (reference sequence). CDR3 in DNA: TGTGCCAGCAGTTTGACAGGGGCAGGCACTGAAGCTTTCTTT. It codes for CASSLTGAGTEAFF.

With respect to this clone: A read error likely explains this, since a far larger clone differs by one base. The same CDR3 arises from other DNA sequences in this sample as well. The rearrangement joins TRBV5-6 to TRBJ2-7; no firm D call. Germline V CDR1 and CDR2: SGHDT, YYEEEE. The CDR3 is 12 residues long. The V gene lost 4 bases and the J gene lost 0 bases, with 5 bases spanning the gap. The CDR3 protein is CASSPRSYEQYF. The CDR3 region has the DNA TGTGCCAGCAGCCCTCGCTCCTACGAGCAGTACTTC.

J is TRBJ2-3 and V is TRBV27; no definite D call. The CDR3 is 13 residues long. Germline-derived CDR1 and CDR2 are MNHEY and SMNVEV (reference sequence). V lost 0 bases to trimming and J lost 1 base, with 2 bases between them. CDR3 nucleotide sequence: TGTGCCAGCAGTTTATCCGGCACAGATACGCAGTATTTT. This translates into CASSLSGTDTQYF.

The V gene is TRBV29-1, the J gene TRBJ2-2, with 8 bases fitting TRBD1. CDR3 length equals 14 residues. Germline V gene data show CDR1 as SQVTM and CDR2 as ANQGSEA. J was trimmed by 3 bases and V by 5 bases; bases with no gene match: 5. The CDR3 loop reads CSVQTGEHTGELFF. The CDR3 region has the DNA TGCAGCGTTCAGACAGGGGAACACACCGGGGAGCTGTTTTTT.